These 26 T cell receptor beta chains were all obtained from the same sample, sequenced in a study of monozygotic twins with inflammatory bowel disease. TCRdb reworked the 5' RACE reads into one entry per CDR3 protein, no DNA. Its listing shows roughly 120,000 distinct CDR3 sequences. Specimen: blood. The receptor source for this set is a human donor with ulcerative colitis or Crohn's disease, or a healthy co-twin of an affected twin (not recorded which).

The chain uses TRBV20-1 and TRBJ1-2. Germline CDR1 DFQATT, CDR2 SNEGSKA (reference sequence). The length of the CDR3 is 13 residues. CDR3 region: CSSRGDSGEGYTF.

The chain employs TRBV18 and TRBJ2-2; TCRdb's D call of TRBD1 is untestable without DNA. This CDR3 is 15 amino acids long. Per the germline V gene, CDR1 is KGHSH and CDR2 is LQKENI. This CDR3 reads CASSRDREDAGELFF.

The J gene is TRBJ1-1, the V gene TRBV27. The V gene's germline CDR1 is MNHEY and CDR2 SMNVEV (reference sequence). This CDR3 has 15 amino acids. Here the CDR3 reads CASSLSSAWDTEAFF.

The rearrangement uses TRBV28 and TRBJ2-7; the D call from TCRdb, TRBD1, cannot be confirmed without DNA. This CDR3 comprises 17 residues. CDR1 is MDHEN, CDR2 SYDVKM, per germline. CDR3 protein: CASILTDLRDRGCEQYF.

The V and J genes are TRBV11-3 and TRBJ2-4; as DNA is missing, the TRBD1 call by TCRdb cannot be tested. Germline values: CDR1 SGHNT, CDR2 YENEEA. This CDR3 is 14 amino acids long. The CDR3 is CASSLLRGQGIQYF.

This chain connects TRBV7-9 to TRBJ2-1; TCRdb calls TRBD2, which cannot be checked without DNA. Germline V lookup: CDR1 SEHNR, CDR2 FQNEAQ (reference sequence). There are 13 residues in the CDR3. CDR3 amino acids: CASRKGREGPQFF.

V gene TRBV27 combines with J gene TRBJ1-5; as DNA is missing, the TRBD1 call by TCRdb cannot be tested. CDR3 length equals 14 residues. Germline V gene sequence: CDR1 MNHEY, CDR2 SMNVEV (reference sequence). The CDR3 region is CATSGAGGPQPQHF.

The chain employs TRBV12-3 or TRBV12-4 and TRBJ1-4. This CDR3 spans 14 amino acids. CDR3 amino acids: CASSPSTSREKLFF.

This chain uses TRBV5-4 with TRBJ1-6; TCRdb picks TRBD1, but there is no DNA to check that call. Per germline, CDR1 SGHNT and CDR2 YYREEE (reference sequence). The CDR3 totals 16 residues. The CDR3 sequence: CASSLGGMGTGSPLHF.

The chain is built from TRBV6-1 and TRBJ2-1; TCRdb's assignment of TRBD2 cannot be checked, as there is no DNA. The length of the CDR3 is 15 residues. Germline lookup yields CDR1 MNHNS and CDR2 SASEGT. CDR3 in amino acids: CASGGGSGSGNEQFF.

This rearrangement joins TRBV7-9 to TRBJ2-1. This CDR3 comprises 15 residues. Germline loops: CDR1 SEHNR, CDR2 FQNEAQ (reference sequence). The CDR3 protein is CASSLFGGAYNEQFF.

The CDR3: CSANTNQPQHF. This chain uses TRBV20-1 with TRBJ1-5. The CDR3 loop spans 11 amino acids. CDR1 and CDR2 from the germline V gene are DFQATT and SNEGSKA (reference sequence).

The chain employs TRBV10-3 and TRBJ1-2; TCRdb proposes TRBD1, but this gene call is untestable without DNA. CDR1 is ENHRY and CDR2 is SYGVKD in the germline V gene. The CDR3 loop spans 14 amino acids. This chain's CDR3 is CAIRTGTGVKGYTF.

The chain employs TRBV12-3 or TRBV12-4 and TRBJ1-1; TCRdb proposes TRBD1, but this gene call is untestable without DNA. This CDR3 contains 11 residues. This chain's CDR3 is CASTGVAEAFF.

The V call is TRBV15, the J call TRBJ2-7; TCRdb reports TRBD1, a call that lacks DNA to check it against. Germline V gene sequence: CDR1 LNHNV, CDR2 YYDKDF (reference sequence). CDR3 size: 14 residues. The CDR3 here is CATSRVGGSYEQYF.

Here the CDR3 reads CASSQEVTGPGYEQYF. This chain connects TRBV4-3 to TRBJ2-7; lacking DNA, the TRBD1 call made by TCRdb goes unchecked. This CDR3 contains 16 residues. CDR1 is LGHNA, CDR2 YSLEER, per germline.

This chain links TRBV4-1 with TRBJ1-1; TCRdb's D call, TRBD1, is unchecked because there is no DNA. CDR3 length: 16 amino acids. Germline loops: CDR1 MGHRA, CDR2 YSYEKL. CDR3 sequence reads: CASSEDTGERNTEAFF.

The chain is built from TRBV12-3 or TRBV12-4 and TRBJ2-3; no DNA is available, so the TRBD2 call from TCRdb remains unchecked. The CDR3 is made up of 15 amino acids. The CDR3 spells CASRYGTSGTDTQYF.

The rearrangement uses TRBV28 and TRBJ1-4. CDR1 and CDR2 from the germline V gene are MDHEN and SYDVKM. The CDR3 has 12 amino acids. CDR3 sequence reads: CASSLPGSKLFF.

V and J are TRBV7-9 and TRBJ2-3; TCRdb calls TRBD1, which cannot be checked without DNA. Germline CDR1 and CDR2: SEHNR and FQNEAQ (reference sequence). CDR3 length: 17 amino acids. The CDR3 sequence: CASSPGQGTSSTDTQYF.

The chain is built from TRBV4-3 and TRBJ2-5; TCRdb selects TRBD2, and the lack of DNA leaves this call unchecked. Per germline, CDR1 LGHNA and CDR2 YSLEER. This CDR3 has 15 residues. Here the CDR3 reads CASSQATSGQETQYF.

V is TRBV4-2 and J is TRBJ2-2; checking the TCRdb D call of TRBD2 is not possible without DNA. CDR1 is LGHNA, CDR2 YNFKEQ, per germline. The CDR3 is 16 residues long. Here the CDR3 reads CASNPSGGEGTGELFF.

The V call is TRBV5-1, the J call TRBJ2-2; TCRdb gives TRBD1 as the D gene, but with no DNA this cannot be confirmed. This CDR3 has 15 amino acids. CDR1 and CDR2 from the germline V gene are SGHRS and YFSETQ. The chain's CDR3 is CASSLIQGDTGELFF.

The chain has TRBV28 and TRBJ1-5; with no DNA, the TCRdb D assignment of TRBD1 cannot be verified. CDR1 and CDR2 from the germline V gene are MDHEN and SYDVKM. The CDR3 extends over 17 amino acids. The CDR3 loop reads CASNLQTRGYSNQPQHF.

The chain is built from TRBV10-3 and TRBJ2-3; TCRdb designates TRBD1, a call that cannot be tested without DNA. CDR3 length equals 14 residues. CDR1 is ENHRY and CDR2 is SYGVKD in the germline V gene. The CDR3 is CAISGDRGTDTQYF.

CDR3 residues: CASSPQYTEAFF. This chain connects TRBV28 to TRBJ1-1. CDR1 is MDHEN, CDR2 SYDVKM, per germline. CDR3 size: 12 residues.